This is a list of T cell receptor beta chains from one sample in a study of blood T cell repertoires in COVID-19. Libraries were prepared by immunoSEQ multiplex PCR; TCRdb keeps only in-frame clonotypes and omits some of them. The table lists approximately 160,000 clones, around four fifths of them singletons. Sequencing was carried out using PBMCs or T cells enriched from blood (not recorded which). All receptors derive from a woman aged 50 to 60 who had recovered from COVID-19. Both conserved end residues are part of each CDR3. Each record gives: J gene, clone size, D gene, V gene, CDR3 protein. The D gene is left open where the match is weak. Size is omitted from some rows. Given values are once, few, many or a class for expanded clones.

>TRBJ2-7|NA|NA|TRBV5-1
CASSGTTSTAGTYEQYF
>TRBJ1-5|NA|TRBD1|TRBV6-5
CASSRGQGKGQPQHF
>TRBJ2-7|once|NA|TRBV6-5
CASSYSPGGSYEQYF
>TRBJ2-1|NA|NA|TRBV18
CASSYDSYNEQFF
>TRBJ2-2|NA|TRBD2|TRBV7-3
CASSPPPGGGHTGELFF
>TRBJ2-7|NA|TRBD1|TRBV27
CASVSSGTANYEQYF
>TRBJ2-1|NA|TRBD2|TRBV19
CASSMTSGVYNEQFF
>TRBJ2-1|NA|NA|TRBV18
CASSPTVFPGEQFF
>TRBJ1-2|NA|NA|TRBV7-8
CASSPLPETGVYGYTF
>TRBJ2-3|once|NA|TRBV5-4
CASSLDGVVSTDTQYF
>TRBJ1-2|NA|TRBD1|TRBV5-1
CASSRDRANYGYTF
>TRBJ2-7|NA|TRBD1|TRBV13
CASSLGANRGTYEQYF
>TRBJ1-1|once|NA|TRBV28
CASSPPDRYTEAFF
>TRBJ1-3|NA|NA|TRBV9
CASSVLPEPSSGNTIYF
>TRBJ2-5|NA|TRBD2|TRBV4-2
CASSQVAGGVGETQYF
>TRBJ1-2|NA|TRBD1|TRBV4-2
CASSYLTGNYGYTF